This T cell receptor (beta chain) is drawn from a study of T cell responses to AZD1222 COVID-19 vaccine. Notes on the study in general: Clonal diversity may have been underestimated in mostly white British donors. Receipt of two AZD1222 doses was followed by a rise in Spike-specific TCR breadth and depth. The study reported that nearly half of spike-specific TCRs target unmutated variant regions.

This CDR3 has 17 residues. The germline V gene has CDR1 SGDLS and CDR2 YYNGEE. After removal of 0 bases from V and 6 bases from J, the junction contained 11 bases not matched to a gene. In the case of this clone: What it recognizes is unknown.

The protocol was immunoSEQ multiplex PCR, while the TCRdb copy is restricted to in-frame clones and leaves out a portion. The data show approximately 170,000 clones, 80% to 90% seen once. This sequence originates from an adult who received the AZD1222 COVID-19 vaccine. Sequenced material: peripheral blood, taken 28 days after the second AZD1222 dose. This chain connects TRBV9 to TRBJ2-2; 7 bases line up with TRBD2. Here the CDR3 reads CASSVEAPGGVPGELFF. Written as DNA, the CDR3 is TGTGCCAGCAGCGTAGAAGCTCCGGGGGGTGTGCCCGGGGAGCTGTTTTTT.